This is a list of T cell receptor beta chains from one sample in a study of human thymus T cells. TCRdb's copy holds only in-frame clones and misses some; the assay was immunoSEQ multiplex PCR. The data hold tens of thousands of clones, with 94% observed a single time. What was sequenced was blood. All receptors derive from a boy under two years old with a congenital heart defect but otherwise immunologically healthy. CDR3s include the opening cysteine and the closing phenylalanine or tryptophan. The order of the fields is V gene, clone size, J gene, D gene, CDR3 DNA, CDR3 protein. D genes are given only for firm matches. Size values are once, few and many counts, or a class for expanded clones, and some rows have none.

v_call: TRBV7-2
clone_size: NA
j_call: TRBJ1-5
d_call: NA
cdr3_nt: TGTGCCAGCAGCTTAAGGGCCACAAGTAGCAATCAGCCCCAGCATTTT
cdr3_aa: CASSLRATSSNQPQHF

v_call: TRBV6-4
clone_size: NA
j_call: TRBJ2-1
d_call: NA
cdr3_nt: TGTGCCAGCAGGTCCAGGGGCTCCTACAATGAGCAGTTCTTC
cdr3_aa: CASRSRGSYNEQFF

v_call: TRBV19
clone_size: NA
j_call: TRBJ1-2
d_call: NA
cdr3_nt: TGTGCCAGTAGTGACAGAGGTTTATATGGCTACACCTTC
cdr3_aa: CASSDRGLYGYTF

v_call: TRBV28
clone_size: NA
j_call: TRBJ2-3
d_call: NA
cdr3_nt: TGTGCCAGCAGTTTTAGTCCTGGCACAGATACGCAGTATTTT
cdr3_aa: CASSFSPGTDTQYF

v_call: TRBV6-5
clone_size: NA
j_call: TRBJ1-5
d_call: NA
cdr3_nt: TGTGCCAGCAGTTACGGCAGCAATCAGCCCCAGCATTTT
cdr3_aa: CASSYGSNQPQHF

v_call: TRBV27
clone_size: NA
j_call: TRBJ2-2
d_call: TRBD1
cdr3_nt: TGTGCCAGCAGTACGGACAGGAGGATGGTCTCCGGGGAGCTGTTTTTT
cdr3_aa: CASSTDRRMVSGELFF

v_call: TRBV28
clone_size: NA
j_call: TRBJ2-5
d_call: TRBD2
cdr3_nt: TGTGCCAGCAGCTTAGGACTAGCGGGACCCCAAGAGACCCAGTACTTC
cdr3_aa: CASSLGLAGPQETQYF

v_call: TRBV6-5
clone_size: NA
j_call: TRBJ1-1
d_call: NA
cdr3_nt: TGTGCCAGCAGCCCGACAGGGAACACTGAAGCTTTCTTT
cdr3_aa: CASSPTGNTEAFF

v_call: TRBV25-1
clone_size: NA
j_call: TRBJ1-2
d_call: NA
cdr3_nt: TGTGCCAGCAGTGGGGGGGTTGGCTACACCTTC
cdr3_aa: CASSGGVGYTF

v_call: TRBV20-1
clone_size: NA
j_call: TRBJ1-2
d_call: NA
cdr3_nt: TGCAGTGCTAGAGCTTACGGTGGCTACACCTTC
cdr3_aa: CSARAYGGYTF

v_call: TRBV21-1
clone_size: NA
j_call: TRBJ1-2
d_call: NA
cdr3_nt: TGTGCCAGCAGCAAAGTAGCAGGGGGGGACTATGGCTACACCTTC
cdr3_aa: CASSKVAGGDYGYTF

v_call: TRBV11-2
clone_size: NA
j_call: TRBJ2-7
d_call: NA
cdr3_nt: TGTGCCAGCAGCTTACTGGGGGTTGGCTTCGAGCAGTACTTC
cdr3_aa: CASSLLGVGFEQYF

v_call: TRBV4-2
clone_size: once
j_call: TRBJ1-2
d_call: NA
cdr3_nt: TGTGCCAGCAGCCAAGGGCCCCAGACTAACTATGGCTACACCTTC
cdr3_aa: CASSQGPQTNYGYTF

v_call: TRBV28
clone_size: NA
j_call: TRBJ2-3
d_call: TRBD2
cdr3_nt: TGTGCCAGCAGTTTAGAGCGGGGTAGCACAGATACGCAGTATTTT
cdr3_aa: CASSLERGSTDTQYF

v_call: TRBV7-9
clone_size: NA
j_call: TRBJ2-1
d_call: TRBD1
cdr3_nt: TGTGCCAGCACGGGACAGGCCTACCGCGGGCAGTTCTTC
cdr3_aa: CASTGQAYRGQFF

v_call: TRBV6-1
clone_size: once
j_call: TRBJ2-2
d_call: NA
cdr3_nt: TGTGCCAGCAGTGGGCAGGGATTCACCGGGGAGCTGTTTTTT
cdr3_aa: CASSGQGFTGELFF

v_call: TRBV4-1
clone_size: NA
j_call: TRBJ2-7
d_call: TRBD1
cdr3_nt: TGCGCCAGCAGCCTTGGACAGGCCGACTACGAGCAGTACTTC
cdr3_aa: CASSLGQADYEQYF

v_call: TRBV4-3
clone_size: once
j_call: TRBJ1-2
d_call: NA
cdr3_nt: TGCGCCAGCAGCCAGAACACCATTCTGAGCTATGGCTACACCTTC
cdr3_aa: CASSQNTILSYGYTF

v_call: TRBV27
clone_size: once
j_call: TRBJ2-7
d_call: TRBD2
cdr3_nt: TGTGCCAGCAGTTTACAAGGGGACCGGGGGGGGAAGCAGTACTTC
cdr3_aa: CASSLQGDRGGKQYF

v_call: TRBV5-4
clone_size: NA
j_call: TRBJ1-2
d_call: NA
cdr3_nt: TGTGCCAGCAGCCCTGCCGAGGTTGTGGACGGTGACTATGGCTACACCTTC
cdr3_aa: CASSPAEVVDGDYGYTF

v_call: TRBV18
clone_size: NA
j_call: TRBJ1-5
d_call: NA
cdr3_nt: TGTGCCAGCTCACCAGGCCCGGGGGCTCAGCCCCAGCATTTT
cdr3_aa: CASSPGPGAQPQHF

v_call: TRBV11-2
clone_size: NA
j_call: TRBJ2-7
d_call: TRBD2
cdr3_nt: TGTGCCAGCAGCTTATTTCGGGCGGGAGGGTATCTCTACGAGCAGTACTTC
cdr3_aa: CASSLFRAGGYLYEQYF